The clone carrying this T cell receptor beta chain turned up a few times. The antigen remains unidentified. This sample was taken from a study of response to subunit inactivated influenza vaccine. General study points: T cells newly recruited by each seasonal influenza vaccination are few, the authors suggested.

TCRdb independently ran MiXCR on the RT-PCR reads; one entry per CDR3 protein. The sample consists of about 570,000 distinct CDR3 sequences, 11% of them appearing once. CDR1 is LNHNV, CDR2 YYDKDF, per germline (reference sequence). The CDR3 length is 13 residues. Trimming removed 0 bases from V and 4 bases from J, with 7 bases in between. The data were also submitted as part of a second study, on T cells expressing NK-cell markers. In that study: UMIs were included in TCR beta cDNA generated by 5'RACE template switching. The authors restricted sorting to alpha-beta TCR T cells with an anti-gamma-delta TCR antibody in several experiments. Dominant NKG2C+ clonotypes accounted for about 1.0-8% of CD8+ T cells in a handful of donors. These clonotypes, the leaders elsewhere, also led the CD3+CD56-NKG2C+ fraction in several donors.

The sequencing here drew on PBMCs from blood, taken on the day of vaccination. The sequence was obtained from a man aged 45-65 years who received an inactivated influenza vaccine. The chain employs TRBV15 and TRBJ2-7; D is uncertain. The CDR3 loop reads CATSRDEAYEQYF. The CDR3 DNA reads TGTGCCACCAGCAGAGATGAGGCGTACGAGCAGTACTTC. The full variable domain, completed using reference TRBV15 and TRBJ2-7, is DAMVIQNPRYQVTQFGKPVTLSCSQTLNHNVMYWYQQKSSQAPKLLFHYYDKDFNNEADTPDNFQSRRPNTSFCFLDIRSPGLGDTAMYLCATSRDEAYEQYFGPGTRLTVT.